The 25 T cell receptor beta chains below were found in one sample sequenced in a study of cytomegalovirus exposure and HLA in healthy donors. PCR used 60 Vbeta primers and 13 Jbeta primers. The table came from immunoSEQ multiplex PCR; TCRdb's copy has only in-frame clones and leaves some out. This repertoire shows 84,000 or so clones, 62% found once; its top ten account for 5.5%. The sample was PBMCs. The receptors were gathered from a woman aged 25 to 39 in good health and CMV-seropositive.

This clone was seen more than once but under ten times. The chain employs TRBV28 and TRBJ2-5; D possibly corresponds to TRBD2 (5 bases). Germline CDR1 and CDR2: MDHEN and SYDVKM. The V end was cut by 7 bases, the J end by 5 bases, with 17 bases between. The CDR3 runs 14 residues. CDR3 loop: CASTALVRGETQYF. The DNA of the CDR3 is TGTGCCAGCACCGCCCTCGTCCGGGGTGAGACCCAGTACTTC.

This clone was seen only a few times. This chain connects TRBV2 to TRBJ2-7; TRBD1 might be the D (5 bases). The V end was cut by 7 bases, the J end by 4 bases, with 11 bases between. The CDR3 has 12 residues. In germline, CDR1 is SNHLY, CDR2 FYNNEI. DNA of the CDR3: TGTGCCAGCACCAACAGGTTATACGAGCAGTACTTC. As protein: CASTNRLYEQYF. The whole variable domain, remainder taken from reference TRBV2 and TRBJ2-7, is EPEVTQTPSHQVTQMGQEVILRCVPISNHLYFYWYRQILGQKVEFLVSFYNNEISEKSEIFDDQFSVERPDGSNFTLKIRSTKLEDSAMYFCASTNRLYEQYFGPGTRLTVT.

This clone was recorded a few times. V usage is TRBV19 and J usage is TRBJ1-6, with 7 bases matching TRBD1. J gave up 4 bases and V 7 bases, and 7 bases lay outside the gene matches. Germline V gene data show CDR1 as LNHDA and CDR2 as SQIVND (reference sequence). CDR3 length equals 15 residues. This CDR3 is CASTEGGQYNSPLHF. As DNA, the CDR3 is TGTGCCAGTACCGAGGGGGGACAGTATAATTCACCCCTCCACTTT.

This clone has a handful of counts. V usage is TRBV5-4 and J usage is TRBJ2-7, with 9 bases lining up with TRBD1. The CDR3 length is 15 residues. V lost 4 bases, J lost 5 bases, and 10 bases stayed unmatched. Germline V gives CDR1 SGHNT, CDR2 YYREEE (reference sequence). The CDR3 spells CASSNRDRVRNEQYF. The CDR3 nucleotides read TGTGCCAGCAGCAACCGGGACAGGGTCAGGAACGAGCAGTACTTC.

Only one count was recorded for this clone. V usage is TRBV6-5 and J usage is TRBJ2-5; 7 nucleotides agree with TRBD2. The CDR3 runs 14 residues. Germline V CDR1 and CDR2: MNHEY, SVGAGI. After removal of 8 bases from V and 5 bases from J, the junction contained 11 bases not matched to a gene. This CDR3 is CASSIGGKRETQYF. The CDR3 DNA is TGTGCCAGCTCCATCGGGGGGAAAAGGGAGACCCAGTACTTC.

This chain joins TRBV6-6 and TRBJ2-7; TRBD1 aligns across 8 bases. Germline values: CDR1 MNHNY, CDR2 SVGAGI (reference sequence). CDR3 length: 13 residues. J was trimmed by 1 base and V by 8 bases; bases with no gene match: 4. The CDR3 reads CASQDRVSYEQYF. The CDR3 bases are TGTGCCAGCCAGGACAGGGTTTCCTACGAGCAGTACTTC.

The genes are TRBV2 and TRBJ1-4, with 7 bases lining up with TRBD1. Germline CDR1 and CDR2: SNHLY and FYNNEI. V shed 5 bases, J shed 2 bases, and the junction held 2 bases outside the gene matches. The CDR3 has 14 residues. The DNA for the CDR3 is TGTGCCAGCAGTCCACAGGGGACTAATGAAAAACTGTTTTTT. It is translated as CASSPQGTNEKLFF.

This clone was seen a handful of times. CDR3 bases: TGCGCCAGCACAGGACTAGGGAACAATGAGCAGTTCTTC. Encoded protein: CASTGLGNNEQFF. The chain carries TRBV5-1 and TRBJ2-1; 7 nucleotides line up with TRBD2. After removal of 6 bases from V and 5 bases from J, the junction contained 5 bases not matched to a gene. The CDR3 is made up of 13 amino acids. Germline values: CDR1 SGHRS, CDR2 YFSETQ. The variable domain in full, with the rest retrieved from reference TRBV5-1 and TRBJ2-1, is KAGVTQTPRYLIKTRGQQVTLSCSPISGHRSVSWYQQTPGQGLQFLFEYFSETQRNKGNFPGRFSGRQFSNSRSEMNVSTLELGDSALYLCASTGLGNNEQFFGPGTRLTVL.

This clone rates as medium-sized. The chain has TRBV6-6 and TRBJ2-2; D unclear. Trimming left V 4 bases short and J 5 bases short, with 14 bases between. There are 15 residues in the CDR3. The germline V gene has CDR1 MNHNY and CDR2 SVGAGI (reference sequence). This chain's CDR3 is CASSSLELWTGELFF. The CDR3 bases are TGTGCCAGCAGTTCATTAGAACTCTGGACCGGGGAGCTGTTTTTT.

This clone was detected a few times. This chain connects TRBV7-9 to TRBJ2-1, with TRBD2 matching over 10 bases. Germline V gives CDR1 SEHNR, CDR2 FQNEAQ (reference sequence). Trimming at V came to 1 base and at J to 4 bases, leaving 1 base not matched to a gene. The CDR3 contains 15 residues. The CDR3 sequence: CASSLEAGGYNEQFF. The CDR3 DNA reads as TGTGCCAGCAGCTTAGAAGCGGGGGGGTACAATGAGCAGTTCTTC.

This clone appeared a single time. V usage is TRBV28 and J usage is TRBJ1-4; TRBD1 matches 10 bases. The CDR3 is 15 amino acids. The V gene end was trimmed by 4 bases and the J gene end by 7 bases; junction bases not matched to a gene: 6. Germline lookup yields CDR1 MDHEN and CDR2 SYDVKM. The CDR3 nucleotides are TGTGCCAGCAGTTCCGGGACAGGGGTGGGTGAAAAACTGTTTTTT. Its protein is CASSSGTGVGEKLFF.

The V gene is TRBV6-1, the J gene TRBJ2-3; D possibly corresponds to TRBD1 (5 bases). Trimming left V 2 bases short and J 4 bases short, with 10 bases between. The CDR3 extends over 14 amino acids. Germline CDR1 is MNHNS and CDR2 is SASEGT. The CDR3 protein is CASSERRVPDTQYF. In DNA, the CDR3 is TGTGCCAGCAGTGAACGCAGGGTCCCAGATACGCAGTATTTT.

The chain couples TRBV5-4 to TRBJ1-6, with D hard to call. Per the germline V gene, CDR1 is SGHNT and CDR2 is YYREEE (reference sequence). Trimming took off 0 bases at V and 7 bases at J, with 8 bases between the two ends. This CDR3 contains 14 residues. The CDR3 bases are TGTGCCAGCAGCTTGGGATCGGGGAATTCACCCCTCCACTTT. Protein: CASSLGSGNSPLHF.

The rearrangement links TRBV5-1 to TRBJ2-7, with D perhaps TRBD2 (5 bases). The ends were cut back, 3 bases at V and 6 bases at J, with 13 bases in the middle. This CDR3 comprises 13 residues. Germline V gene lookup returns CDR1 SGHRS and CDR2 YFSETQ. CDR3 sequence reads: CASSSQVGGEQYF. CDR3 sequence (DNA): TGCGCCAGCAGCTCTCAGGTCGGAGGCGAGCAGTACTTC.

The chain has TRBV10-1 and TRBJ2-7; 8 bases are a match to TRBD1. The V and J ends lost 7 bases and 7 bases, in that order; junction bases with no gene match: 12. CDR1 and CDR2 (germline): WNHNN, SYGVQD (reference sequence). The length of the CDR3 is 14 residues. Written as DNA, the CDR3 is TGCGCCAGCATCACGACAGGGGCTGAGGGGGAGCAGTACTTC. This codes for CASITTGAEGEQYF.

The chain recombines TRBV19 with TRBJ1-1, with D unresolved. Germline CDR1 reads LNHDA; CDR2 reads SQIVND (reference sequence). The CDR3 totals 13 residues. The V end was cut by 2 bases, the J end by 1 base, with 5 bases between. DNA for the CDR3: TGTGCCAGTAGTATATCCAAGAACACTGAAGCTTTCTTT. Protein product: CASSISKNTEAFF.

The chain uses TRBV28 and TRBJ2-7; no definite D call. V lost 7 bases to trimming and J lost 2 bases, with 9 bases between them. Germline V gene lookup returns CDR1 MDHEN and CDR2 SYDVKM. The CDR3 contains 12 residues. CDR3 sequence reads: CASNQRTYEQYF. For the CDR3, the DNA is TGTGCCAGCAACCAGCGAACCTACGAGCAGTACTTC.

This clone appeared a few times. For the CDR3, the DNA is TGTGCCAGCAGGCTTACCGGGACTTATGGAGAAAAACTGTTTTTT. Protein product: CASRLTGTYGEKLFF. The gene calls are TRBV27 and TRBJ1-4; TRBD1 might be the D (5 bases). The CDR3 contains 15 residues. The germline gives CDR1 MNHEY, CDR2 SMNVEV (reference sequence). The V and J ends lost 6 bases and 8 bases respectively, with 19 bases between them.

This chain links TRBV5-5 with TRBJ1-5; D is undetermined. Deletions cut 2 bases from V and 4 bases from J, with 7 bases between. The length of the CDR3 is 13 residues. The germline CDR1 and CDR2 sequences are SGHKS and YYEKEE (reference sequence). The CDR3 loop reads CASSFSGNQPQHF. CDR3 bases: TGTGCCAGCAGCTTTTCCGGGAATCAGCCCCAGCATTTT.

V and J are TRBV7-9 and TRBJ2-3, with TRBD2 identical over 10 bases. With V trimmed by 5 bases and J by 7 bases, 12 bases remained unmatched. Germline lookup yields CDR1 SEHNR and CDR2 FQNEAQ (reference sequence). The CDR3 length is 16 residues. The CDR3 reads CASSTNSGGPRNTQYF. As DNA, the CDR3 is TGTGCCAGCAGCACGAATAGCGGGGGGCCCAGGAATACGCAGTATTTT.

This clone was seen a few times. The chain recombines TRBV5-1 with TRBJ1-1; D unresolved. CDR1 and CDR2 from the germline V gene are SGHRS and YFSETQ. The CDR3 extends over 14 amino acids. Trimming removed 2 bases from V and 1 base from J, with 9 bases in between. The CDR3 sequence is CASSFEARNTEAFF. Written as DNA, the CDR3 is TGCGCCAGCAGCTTCGAGGCGCGGAACACTGAAGCTTTCTTT.

V is TRBV6-6 and J is TRBJ1-6; no firm D call. V lost 0 bases and J 7 bases, leaving 10 bases between the germline ends. The CDR3 totals 15 residues. Germline CDR1 is MNHNY and CDR2 is SVGAGI (reference sequence). The CDR3: CASSYSREPNSPLHF. The CDR3 nucleotides are TGTGCCAGCAGTTACTCGAGGGAGCCCAATTCACCCCTCCACTTT.

This clone turned up a few times. The chain uses TRBV6-1 and TRBJ1-2, with 7 nucleotides matching TRBD1. The germline gives CDR1 MNHNS, CDR2 SASEGT. With V trimmed by 6 bases and J by 4 bases, 2 bases remained unmatched. The CDR3 runs 12 residues. CDR3 sequence: CASRGQAYGYTF. As DNA, the CDR3 is TGTGCCAGCAGAGGACAGGCCTATGGCTACACCTTC.

CDR3 nucleotide sequence: TGTGCCAGCTCCCTCGCGGGGAGGGGAGGATCGGGCTACACCTTC. It translates to CASSLAGRGGSGYTF. The genes are TRBV18 and TRBJ1-2, with D maybe TRBD1 (5 bases). The germline V and J ends were trimmed by 6 bases and 8 bases, with 22 bases remaining between them. Per germline, CDR1 KGHSH and CDR2 LQKENI. The CDR3 is 15 amino acids.

This clone turned up a few times. This chain joins TRBV5-1 and TRBJ1-6, with D perhaps matching TRBD1 (6 bases). Trimming left V 0 bases short and J 7 bases short, with 11 bases between. The CDR3 is made up of 15 amino acids. CDR1 and CDR2 (germline): SGHRS, YFSETQ. The chain's CDR3 is CASSLEGGENSPLHF. The CDR3 DNA is TGCGCCAGCAGCTTGGAAGGGGGGGAGAATTCACCCCTCCACTTT.